The rows below give T cell receptor beta chains drawn from one sample of a study of OX40 agonist ivuxolimab in advanced cancers. The protocol was immunoSEQ multiplex PCR, while the TCRdb copy is restricted to in-frame clones and leaves out a portion. The sample lists about 45,000 clones, approximately 90% occurring once. This specimen was CD4+ or CD8+ T cells sorted from blood, taken in a trial of the OX40 agonist ivuxolimab. Source of these receptors: an adult with an advanced solid tumor such as melanoma, head and neck, liver or kidney cancer. CDR3s include the opening cysteine and the closing phenylalanine or tryptophan. D genes are given only for firm matches. The size entry is marked missing in some rows and otherwise reads once, few, many or a size class.

>TRBD1|TRBJ1-5|NA|TRBV6-1
CASRRDRDSNQPQHF
TGTGCCAGCAGGAGGGACAGGGATAGCAATCAGCCCCAGCATTTT
>NA|TRBJ2-2|NA|TRBV27
CASSLDRYTGELFF
TGTGCCAGCAGCCTGGACCGATACACCGGGGAGCTGTTTTTT
>TRBD2|TRBJ2-7|once|TRBV6-1
CASLRLAYEQYF
TGTGCCAGCCTGCGACTAGCGTACGAGCAGTACTTC
>NA|TRBJ1-1|once|TRBV19
CASIMGGETEAFF
TGTGCCAGTATCATGGGGGGAGAGACTGAAGCTTTCTTT
>NA|TRBJ2-6|NA|TRBV7-3
CASSLKGGSGANVLTF
TGTGCCAGCAGCTTAAAAGGGGGCTCTGGGGCCAACGTCCTGACTTTC
>TRBD1|TRBJ2-7|NA|TRBV19
CASMGDRNYEQYF
TGTGCCAGTATGGGGGACAGAAACTACGAGCAGTACTTC
>NA|TRBJ1-2|NA|TRBV4-1
CASSLRAHGGSEGYTF
TGCGCCAGCAGCCTAAGGGCGCACGGCGGGTCTGAGGGCTACACCTTC
>TRBD2|TRBJ2-7|NA|TRBV29-1
CSVQRGEYEQYF
TGCAGCGTCCAGCGGGGCGAGTACGAGCAGTACTTC
>NA|TRBJ2-5|NA|TRBV28
CASSSLGYEETQYF
TGTGCCAGCAGTTCTCTGGGATACGAAGAGACCCAGTACTTC
>TRBD1|TRBJ2-7|NA|TRBV4-1
CASSFQTTGSSYEQYF
TGCGCCAGCAGCTTTCAGACGACAGGGAGCTCCTACGAGCAGTACTTC